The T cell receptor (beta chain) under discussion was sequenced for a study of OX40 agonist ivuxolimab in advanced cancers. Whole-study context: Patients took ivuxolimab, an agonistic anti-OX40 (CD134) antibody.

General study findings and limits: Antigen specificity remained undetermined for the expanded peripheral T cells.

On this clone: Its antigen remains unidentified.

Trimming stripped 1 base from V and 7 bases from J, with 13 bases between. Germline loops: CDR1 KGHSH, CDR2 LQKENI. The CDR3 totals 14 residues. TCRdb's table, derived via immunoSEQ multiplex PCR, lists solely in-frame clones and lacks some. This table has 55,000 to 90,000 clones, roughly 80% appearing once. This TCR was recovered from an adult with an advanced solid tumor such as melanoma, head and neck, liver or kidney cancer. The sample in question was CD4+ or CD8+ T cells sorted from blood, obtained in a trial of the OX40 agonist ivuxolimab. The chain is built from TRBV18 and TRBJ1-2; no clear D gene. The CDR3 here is CASSPRGDEGGYTF. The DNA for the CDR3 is TGTGCCAGCTCACCACGGGGAGACGAGGGTGGCTACACCTTC.